Listed below are T cell receptor beta chains from one sample, sequenced in a study of beta chain features in type 1 diabetes. Using immunoSEQ multiplex PCR, the repertoire was profiled, and TCRdb retains in-frame clones only, with some absent. The repertoire holds 900,000 or so clones, with roughly 15% as singletons. Sequenced sample: naive CD4+ T cells from blood. The receptors here all came from a woman in her late teens or twenties in good health. Both conserved end residues are part of each CDR3. A D gene is named only where the DNA matches it firmly. Only some rows state a clone size, as once, few, many or a class for expanded clones.

v_gene	j_gene	d_gene	abundance	CDR3nt	CDR3aa
TRBV5-1	TRBJ2-7	TRBD2	-	TGCGCCAGCAGCTTGGGGCCGGGGCGGGAGGGCCCCTACGAGCAGTACTTC	CASSLGPGREGPYEQYF
TRBV28	TRBJ1-1	-	-	TGTGCCAGCATATCTCAGAACACTGAAGCTTTCTTT	CASISQNTEAFF
TRBV5-4	TRBJ2-3	TRBD2	-	TGTGCCAGCAGCTTGGGATCCGGGACTAGGGGGGCAGATACGCAATATTTT	CASSLGSGTRGADTQYF
TRBV5-4	TRBJ2-3	TRBD1	-	TGTGCCAGCAGCCGACAGGGTTTGGATTCCACAGATACGCAGTATTTT	CASSRQGLDSTDTQYF
TRBV7-9	TRBJ1-4	-	few	TGTGCCAGCAGCACCCAGGCCAGGGTAGCTGAAAAACTGTTTTTT	CASSTQARVAEKLFF
TRBV6-5	TRBJ2-2	-	few	TGTGCCAGCAGTTACGGGAAACGAACCGGGGAGCTGTTTTTT	CASSYGKRTGELFF
TRBV4-1	TRBJ2-3	TRBD2	few	TGCGCCAGCAGCAGAGGACTAGCGACAGATACGCAGTATTTT	CASSRGLATDTQYF
TRBV7-2	TRBJ1-5	TRBD1	-	TGTGCCAGGTCCGACAGGGAGAATAGCAATCAGCCCCAGCATTTT	CARSDRENSNQPQHF
TRBV6-5	TRBJ1-2	TRBD1	-	TGTGCCAGCACAAATCCGGGACAGCCCTATGGCTACACCTTC	CASTNPGQPYGYTF
TRBV5-4	TRBJ1-2	-	-	TGTGCCAGCAGCTTAACAGAGCAAGGGTATGGCTACACCTTC	CASSLTEQGYGYTF
TRBV5-4	TRBJ2-5	-	-	TGTGCCAGCAGCTTGGAAGCCGGAACAGGGTCGGAGACCCAGTACTTC	CASSLEAGTGSETQYF
TRBV5-6	TRBJ2-7	-	-	TGTGCCAGCAGCTTGCCGCCCCCTGGAAGGTTCTACGAGCAGTACTTC	CASSLPPPGRFYEQYF
TRBV28	TRBJ2-6	TRBD2	few	TGTGCCAGCGAAACTAGCGGGAGGGCCGCTGGGGCCAACGTCCTGACTTTC	CASETSGRAAGANVLTF
TRBV6-6	TRBJ1-2	TRBD1	-	TGTGCCAGCAGTTACTCGATGGGGACAGAGTATGGCTACACCTTC	CASSYSMGTEYGYTF
TRBV7-2	TRBJ2-5	-	few	TGTGCCAGCAGCCTACAGGGCCAAGAGACCCAGTACTTC	CASSLQGQETQYF
TRBV20-1	TRBJ2-7	-	-	TGCAGTGCTAGGCAGCAGTACGAGCAGTACTTC	CSARQQYEQYF
TRBV5-4	TRBJ2-4	TRBD2	few	TGTGCCAGCAGCAACTTAGCGGGAGGGCTAGCCAAAAACATTCAGTACTTC	CASSNLAGGLAKNIQYF
TRBV5-4	TRBJ1-3	-	few	TGTGCCAGCAGCTTGCAGGGACGGTCTGGAAACACCATATATTTT	CASSLQGRSGNTIYF
TRBV7-2	TRBJ2-5	-	few	TGTGCCAGCAGCTTAACTTCACTGGACGAGACCCAGTACTTC	CASSLTSLDETQYF
TRBV5-1	TRBJ2-3	-	-	TGCGCCAGCAGCTCGGTTAGCACAGATACGCAGTATTTT	CASSSVSTDTQYF
TRBV20-1	TRBJ2-7	-	-	TGCAGTGCTAGAGAACGAGCTAGGCAGTACTTC	CSARERARQYF
TRBV7-3	TRBJ2-1	-	-	TGTGCCAGCAGCTTTACCCCGCTATCCGATGAGCAGTTCTTC	CASSFTPLSDEQFF
TRBV29-1	TRBJ1-5	-	-	TGCAGCGTTCAAACAGGCCCCGGGCAGCCCCAGCATTTT	CSVQTGPGQPQHF
TRBV5-4	TRBJ2-1	-	-	TGTGCCAGCAGCTCCTCGGAGGGGCATGAGCAGTTCTTC	CASSSSEGHEQFF
TRBV5-1	TRBJ2-7	TRBD1	few	TGCGCCAGCAGCCTACTGACAGGGACCTACGAGCAGTACTTC	CASSLLTGTYEQYF
TRBV15	TRBJ2-7	TRBD2	few	TGTGCCACCAGCGGAGGCCGGACTAGCGGGAGTTACGAGCAGTACTTC	CATSGGRTSGSYEQYF
TRBV7-9	TRBJ2-1	-	few	TGTGCCAGCAGCTTCTGGGGTTTGAACAATGAGCAGTTCTTC	CASSFWGLNNEQFF
TRBV5-1	TRBJ2-1	-	few	TGCGCCAGCAGCGGGAGCCCCTCCTACAATGAGCAGTTCTTC	CASSGSPSYNEQFF
TRBV27	TRBJ2-3	TRBD2	-	TGTGCCAGCAGTTCCGTAGCGGGAGCCCCCAGAGATACGCAGTATTTT	CASSSVAGAPRDTQYF
TRBV4-3	TRBJ2-1	TRBD2	-	TGCGCCAGCAGCCAAGGGGCCGCGGGAGCATCCTACAATGAGCAGTTCTTC	CASSQGAAGASYNEQFF
TRBV28	TRBJ1-1	-	-	TGTGCCAGCAGTTTTTATGCAGGTTCGTACACTGAAGCTTTCTTT	CASSFYAGSYTEAFF
TRBV27	TRBJ2-3	TRBD1	few	TGTGCCAGCAGTTCCAGGACAGGAGATACAGATACGCAGTATTTT	CASSSRTGDTDTQYF
TRBV11-2	TRBJ1-1	-	-	TGTGCTAGTGGTATATTCCCGATGAACACTGAAGCTTTCTTT	CASGIFPMNTEAFF
TRBV2	TRBJ2-7	-	-	TGTGCCAGCAGAGGAAGCTACGAGCAGTACTTC	CASRGSYEQYF
TRBV5-1	TRBJ2-5	-	few	TGCGCCAGCAGCCTACCAGAACAAGAGACCCAGTACTTC	CASSLPEQETQYF
TRBV5-4	TRBJ2-6	-	-	TGTGCCAGCAGCTTGGCCATGAGCTCTGGGGCCAACGTCCTGACTTTC	CASSLAMSSGANVLTF
TRBV29-1	TRBJ2-1	-	-	TGCAGCGTGGGGTTCGGGAGTTCCTACAATGAGCAGTTCTTC	CSVGFGSSYNEQFF
TRBV11-2	TRBJ1-5	-	-	TGTGCCAGCAGTTTTACTGTGGATCAGCCCCAGCATTTT	CASSFTVDQPQHF
TRBV7-9	TRBJ1-5	-	-	TGTGCCAGCAGCCCCTGGGACACTAATCAGCCCCAGCATTTT	CASSPWDTNQPQHF
TRBV2	TRBJ2-1	TRBD1	-	TGTGCCAGCATAGGGGACAGGGGGTTTAGGCAGTTCTTC	CASIGDRGFRQFF